This section outlines one T cell receptor (beta chain) sequence together with its context. The germline V gene has CDR1 SNHLY and CDR2 FYNNEI. The CDR3 contains 13 residues. The data belong to a study of T cells expressing NK-cell markers. TCRdb re-called the 5' RACE reads; every CDR3 protein appears as one record, without DNA. Reported are 350,000 to 450,000 distinct CDR3 sequences; the ten largest clones contain 5.2%. The chain employs TRBV2 and TRBJ1-3; TCRdb gives TRBD1 as the D gene, but with no DNA this cannot be confirmed. The sequencing input was blood T cells: a sorted CD56 or NKG2C T cell subset, CD4+ or CD8+ T cells, or bulk PBMC T cells (not recorded which). This TCR derives from a man aged 18 to 70 in good health. CDR3 sequence reads: CASRPGQGSTIYF.